Listed below are T cell receptor beta chains from one sample, sequenced in a study of blood T cell repertoires in COVID-19. Some clones are missing from TCRdb's copy, which holds only in-frame ones; the method was immunoSEQ multiplex PCR. This table holds a few hundred thousand clones, roughly 80% found once. Material for sequencing was PBMCs or T cells enriched from blood (not recorded which). The receptors come from a woman between 45 and 60 years old who had recovered from COVID-19. The CDR3 runs from the conserved cysteine through the conserved F or W. A D gene is named only where the DNA matches it firmly. Rows may omit the clone size; those that give it use once, few, many or a size class.

V gene	clone size	J gene	D gene	CDR3 DNA	CDR3 protein
TRBV18	NA	TRBJ1-2	TRBD1	TGTGCCAGCTCACCCGGACAGGGGTTATTTGGCTACACCTTC	CASSPGQGLFGYTF
TRBV7-3	NA	TRBJ2-1	NA	TGTGCCAGCAGCCCCCAGGCCTCCGGATATGAGCAGTTCTTC	CASSPQASGYEQFF
TRBV25-1	NA	TRBJ1-4	NA	TGTGCCAGCAGTCCTTCGGCAGGGGAGGGAGAAAAACTGTTTTTT	CASSPSAGEGEKLFF
TRBV15	NA	TRBJ1-2	TRBD1	TGTGCCACCAGCAGGGACAGGGGAAACTATGGCTACACCTTC	CATSRDRGNYGYTF
TRBV19	NA	TRBJ2-3	TRBD2	TGTGCCAGTAGTACCCGACTAGCGGGGAGCACAGATACGCAGTATTTT	CASSTRLAGSTDTQYF
TRBV6-1	NA	TRBJ1-1	NA	TGTGCCAGCAGTGAGCAGGGAGGGGGCACTGAAGCTTTCTTT	CASSEQGGGTEAFF
TRBV30	NA	TRBJ2-3	TRBD2	TGTGCCTGGAGTGTACTAGCGGGGACAAATACGCAGTATTTT	CAWSVLAGTNTQYF
TRBV19	NA	TRBJ1-1	NA	TGTGCCAGTAGTATGTTCATGAACACTGAAGCTTTCTTT	CASSMFMNTEAFF
TRBV27	NA	TRBJ1-6	TRBD1	TGTGCCAGCAGTCCTGGGACAGGGTATTCACCCCTCCACTTT	CASSPGTGYSPLHF
TRBV11-3	few	TRBJ2-5	TRBD1	TGTGCCAGCAGCCGTCCGGACAGGGGGGAGACCCAGTACTTC	CASSRPDRGETQYF